A selection of T cell receptor beta chains follows, all from one sample in a study of human T cells and chemical hapten exposure. TCRdb ran MiXCR on the RACE reads and lists one entry per CDR3 protein. The sample shows approximately 400,000 distinct CDR3 sequences, roughly 4.8% of them seen only once. Sequenced material: whole blood, taken in connection with sensitization to the hapten diphenylcyclopropenone (DPC). The receptors were sampled from a woman aged 50 to 65 with alopecia areata. Some clones in this sample may be carry-over from other donors' samples. CDR3s leave out the opening cysteine and the closing phenylalanine or tryptophan.

ASSFSTIGTAYGEKLF	TRBV6-5	TRBJ1-4	16
ASSLGQGASKNIQY	TRBV12-3/TRBV12-4	TRBJ2-4	14
ASSEGHGAGELF	TRBV2	TRBJ2-2	12
ASSQDQTGRAGNTIY	TRBV4-3	TRBJ1-3	15
SVPGLNQPQH	TRBV20-1	TRBJ1-5	10
ASSFERGRGDTEAF	TRBV5-1	TRBJ1-1	14
SGLAGEGDEQY	TRBV20-1	TRBJ2-7	11
SVELQSTEAF	TRBV20-1	TRBJ1-1	10
ASSLSGTSGSTYEQY	TRBV28	TRBJ2-7	15
ASSSSSGRNYNEQF	TRBV6-5	TRBJ2-1	14
ASSVPSDNNEQF	TRBV9	TRBJ2-1	12
ASSVTGSFGYGYT	TRBV6-5	TRBJ1-2	13
ASSPRRGGSKNTEAF	TRBV7-9	TRBJ1-1	15
ASSLSQGALTEAF	TRBV7-9	TRBJ1-1	13
ASSLRWLAGNEQY	TRBV27	TRBJ2-7	13
ATRWGGQTYGYT	TRBV2	TRBJ1-2	12
ASSLVYGAGKNTEAF	TRBV5-1	TRBJ1-1	15
ASSYSGGKGNTIY	TRBV6-5	TRBJ1-3	13
SVEAGGHGYT	TRBV29-1	TRBJ1-2	10
ASSWGTTGTKNIQY	TRBV6-2/TRBV6-3	TRBJ2-4	14
ASSQVPQGRGEAF	TRBV4-1	TRBJ1-1	13
SGAGTVEGEQY	TRBV29-1	TRBJ2-7	11
ASSLPWGPQGAF	TRBV7-2	TRBJ1-1	12
ASSLATDPYNEQF	TRBV5-4	TRBJ2-1	13
ASSHRTGQADTQY	TRBV3-1	TRBJ2-3	13
ATSESDRPPTSGNTIY	TRBV24-1	TRBJ1-3	16
ASSLEETDLYGYT	TRBV7-9	TRBJ1-2	13
ASSRDRGRDTGELF	TRBV7-9	TRBJ2-2	14
ASSHGLAGFTDTQY	TRBV5-1	TRBJ2-3	14
ASRLRTGQREPQH	TRBV6-2/TRBV6-3	TRBJ1-5	13
ASSLSEGYTEAF	TRBV27	TRBJ1-1	12
ASSYRGNWYNEQF	TRBV5-6	TRBJ2-1	13
SASIQGGGNQPQH	TRBV20-1	TRBJ1-5	13
ASSRGLGGAEQY	TRBV7-9	TRBJ2-7	12
ASSTPGYYEQY	TRBV28	TRBJ2-7	11
ASSPTGGELF	TRBV12-3/TRBV12-4	TRBJ2-2	10
ASSQEGDEQF	TRBV4-2	TRBJ2-1	10
ARSLVWWEREQEQF	TRBV5-3	TRBJ2-1	14
ASSRGGGWNTEAF	TRBV3-1	TRBJ1-1	13
ASSYSAQGRGDTQY	TRBV6-2/TRBV6-3	TRBJ2-3	14
ASSGTTSTDTQY	TRBV28	TRBJ2-3	12
SVVQGPYEQY	TRBV29-1	TRBJ2-7	10
ASSLWQGSSPLH	TRBV27	TRBJ1-6	12
ASSKEGNEQF	TRBV21-1	TRBJ2-1	10